The rows below give T cell receptor beta chains drawn from one sample of a study of blood T cell repertoires in COVID-19. Data came from immunoSEQ multiplex PCR; TCRdb stores just in-frame clones and leaves some out. The sample lists hundreds of thousands of clones; about 85% were seen once. Sequencing was carried out using peripheral blood. The receptors were gathered from a woman older than 75 with active or convalescent COVID-19. Both conserved end residues are part of each CDR3. A D gene is named only where the DNA matches it firmly. Size values are once, few and many counts, or a class for expanded clones, and some rows have none.

CDR3nt: TGTGCCAGCAGCTTAGTGGGTAGCGGGAGAGAAGAGACCCAGTACTTC
CDR3aa: CASSLVGSGREETQYF
v_gene: TRBV7-2
abundance: .
j_gene: TRBJ2-5
d_gene: TRBD2

CDR3nt: TGTGCCAGAAGCCCCCGCTGTTGTCAGGTCCGACAAGAGACCCAGTACTTC
CDR3aa: CARSPRCCQVRQETQYF
v_gene: TRBV5-3
abundance: .
j_gene: TRBJ2-5
d_gene: .

CDR3nt: TGTGCCAGAGGACAGCCGAACACTGAAGCTTTCTTT
CDR3aa: CARGQPNTEAFF
v_gene: TRBV2
abundance: .
j_gene: TRBJ1-1
d_gene: .

CDR3nt: TGTGCCAGCAGCTTAGCGGGCGGGGTCTACGAGCAGTACTTC
CDR3aa: CASSLAGGVYEQYF
v_gene: TRBV7-8
abundance: .
j_gene: TRBJ2-7
d_gene: .

CDR3nt: TGCAGTGCTAGTGGGGCAGGGGATAGGGAAAAACTGTTTTTT
CDR3aa: CSASGAGDREKLFF
v_gene: TRBV20-1
abundance: .
j_gene: TRBJ1-4
d_gene: .

CDR3nt: TGTGCCATCAGTTCCACGGTTGGACAGATTAATGAAAAACTGTTTTTT
CDR3aa: CAISSTVGQINEKLFF
v_gene: TRBV10-3
abundance: .
j_gene: TRBJ1-4
d_gene: .

CDR3nt: TGTGCCAGCAGCGCAGGGACAGATAACTATGGCTACACCTTC
CDR3aa: CASSAGTDNYGYTF
v_gene: TRBV5-4
abundance: .
j_gene: TRBJ1-2
d_gene: TRBD1

CDR3nt: TGTGCCATCAGTGAGCGACAGGGAGCTGGGGCCAACGTCCTGACTTTC
CDR3aa: CAISERQGAGANVLTF
v_gene: TRBV10-3
abundance: .
j_gene: TRBJ2-6
d_gene: TRBD1

CDR3nt: TGCGCCAGCAGCCAGGGTTCCGCGGCGGGACTCTACAATGAGCAGTTCTTC
CDR3aa: CASSQGSAAGLYNEQFF
v_gene: TRBV4-3
abundance: .
j_gene: TRBJ2-1
d_gene: .

CDR3nt: TGTGCCAGCCGGGGGGGCACAGATACGCAGTATTTT
CDR3aa: CASRGGTDTQYF
v_gene: TRBV14
abundance: .
j_gene: TRBJ2-3
d_gene: TRBD2

CDR3nt: TGTGCCAGCTCACCATATGGGGGACAAACTTATGGCTACACCTTC
CDR3aa: CASSPYGGQTYGYTF
v_gene: TRBV18
abundance: .
j_gene: TRBJ1-2
d_gene: .

CDR3nt: TGTGCCAGTAGTAAAAGGGGGCTTCGGGAGCAGTTCTTC
CDR3aa: CASSKRGLREQFF
v_gene: TRBV19
abundance: .
j_gene: TRBJ2-1
d_gene: TRBD1

CDR3nt: TGTGCCAGCAGCGTAGGGCCAGGGCGATCCTACGAGCAGTACTTC
CDR3aa: CASSVGPGRSYEQYF
v_gene: TRBV9
abundance: .
j_gene: TRBJ2-7
d_gene: .

CDR3nt: TGCAGCGTTGTCAGGACAGGGGGGCTCGGGGATGGCTACACCTTC
CDR3aa: CSVVRTGGLGDGYTF
v_gene: TRBV29-1
abundance: .
j_gene: TRBJ1-2
d_gene: TRBD1

CDR3nt: TGTGCCAGCAGCCAAGGAGGGATGAGCCGTAGTGCTGAAGCTTTCTTT
CDR3aa: CASSQGGMSRSAEAFF
v_gene: TRBV14
abundance: .
j_gene: TRBJ1-1
d_gene: .

CDR3nt: TGTGCCAGCAGCGAATGGACGGGAGCTAACTATGGCTACACCTTC
CDR3aa: CASSEWTGANYGYTF
v_gene: TRBV11-2
abundance: few
j_gene: TRBJ1-2
d_gene: .

CDR3nt: TGTGCCAGCAGCGAGACTAGTCGGGGCAATGAGCAGTTCTTC
CDR3aa: CASSETSRGNEQFF
v_gene: TRBV9
abundance: .
j_gene: TRBJ2-1
d_gene: .

CDR3nt: TGTGCCAGCAGGGGGCACTACGAGCAGTACTTC
CDR3aa: CASRGHYEQYF
v_gene: TRBV6-1
abundance: .
j_gene: TRBJ2-7
d_gene: .

CDR3nt: TGTGCCAGCAGAGGGGGGGGGAACGAGCAGTACTTC
CDR3aa: CASRGGGNEQYF
v_gene: TRBV6-5
abundance: .
j_gene: TRBJ2-7
d_gene: .

CDR3nt: TGTGCCAGCAGTTCCCCCTTTGGACAGGGGGTGAACACTGAAGCTTTCTTT
CDR3aa: CASSSPFGQGVNTEAFF
v_gene: TRBV28
abundance: .
j_gene: TRBJ1-1
d_gene: TRBD1

CDR3nt: TGTGCCAGCAGCTCAATGACTAGCGGGTTGACAGATACGCAGTATTTT
CDR3aa: CASSSMTSGLTDTQYF
v_gene: TRBV11-2
abundance: .
j_gene: TRBJ2-3
d_gene: TRBD2

CDR3nt: TGTGCCAGCAGCACCCCCAGGGGCATCTATGGCTACACCTTC
CDR3aa: CASSTPRGIYGYTF
v_gene: TRBV28
abundance: .
j_gene: TRBJ1-2
d_gene: .

CDR3nt: TGTGCCAGCAGCTTACGAGCGGGAGTAAGTCAGCAAGAGACCCAGTACTTC
CDR3aa: CASSLRAGVSQQETQYF
v_gene: TRBV9
abundance: .
j_gene: TRBJ2-5
d_gene: TRBD2

CDR3nt: TGTGCCACCAGCAGAGATGTCCGCGAGCAGTACTTC
CDR3aa: CATSRDVREQYF
v_gene: TRBV15
abundance: .
j_gene: TRBJ2-7
d_gene: .

CDR3nt: TGTGCCAGCAGTTACTCGAGGAGCGGGGATACGCAGTATTTT
CDR3aa: CASSYSRSGDTQYF
v_gene: TRBV6-2/TRBV6-3
abundance: .
j_gene: TRBJ2-3
d_gene: .

CDR3nt: TGTGCCTGGAGTCGTGGGAGTACAGATACGCAGTATTTT
CDR3aa: CAWSRGSTDTQYF
v_gene: TRBV30
abundance: .
j_gene: TRBJ2-3
d_gene: .

CDR3nt: TGTGCCAGCAGTGTCTACTCTGGAAACACCATATATTTT
CDR3aa: CASSVYSGNTIYF
v_gene: TRBV2
abundance: .
j_gene: TRBJ1-3
d_gene: .

CDR3nt: TGTGCCAGCAGTGAAGCGGGACAGCAGTACGAGCAGTACTTC
CDR3aa: CASSEAGQQYEQYF
v_gene: TRBV6-1
abundance: .
j_gene: TRBJ2-7
d_gene: TRBD1

CDR3nt: TGTGCCAGCTCATATCAAGAGACCCAGTACTTC
CDR3aa: CASSYQETQYF
v_gene: TRBV18
abundance: .
j_gene: TRBJ2-5
d_gene: .

CDR3nt: TGTGCCAGCAGCCCCCGGGTTGCGGGAGGCCTTTACGAGCAGTACTTC
CDR3aa: CASSPRVAGGLYEQYF
v_gene: TRBV3-1/TRBV3-2
abundance: .
j_gene: TRBJ2-7
d_gene: TRBD2

CDR3nt: TGTGCCAGCAGTCCCTTTAGCTCCTACGAGCAGTACTTC
CDR3aa: CASSPFSSYEQYF
v_gene: TRBV6-5
abundance: .
j_gene: TRBJ2-7
d_gene: .

CDR3nt: TGTGCCAGCAGCTTGGGGACAGGGAGCTCTGGGGCCAACGTCCTGACTTTC
CDR3aa: CASSLGTGSSGANVLTF
v_gene: TRBV5-4
abundance: .
j_gene: TRBJ2-6
d_gene: TRBD1

CDR3nt: TGTGCCAGCAGGGAAGGGGGGGCCTTCTACGAGCAGTACTTC
CDR3aa: CASREGGAFYEQYF
v_gene: TRBV28
abundance: .
j_gene: TRBJ2-7
d_gene: .

CDR3nt: TGTGCCACCCGACTAGCGGGCCCTTACAATGAGCAGTTCTTC
CDR3aa: CATRLAGPYNEQFF
v_gene: TRBV19
abundance: .
j_gene: TRBJ2-1
d_gene: TRBD2

CDR3nt: TGTGCCAGCAACGGACTAGCGGGAGGAGATGCCGGGGAGCTGTTTTTT
CDR3aa: CASNGLAGGDAGELFF
v_gene: TRBV9
abundance: .
j_gene: TRBJ2-2
d_gene: TRBD2

CDR3nt: TGTGCCAGCAGCTTAGGGGCTAGCGACTCACGAGAGACCCAGTACTTC
CDR3aa: CASSLGASDSRETQYF
v_gene: TRBV11-3
abundance: .
j_gene: TRBJ2-5
d_gene: .

CDR3nt: TGTGCCATCAGTCAAGGACAGGGCATCGTATTC
CDR3aa: CAISQGQGIVF
v_gene: TRBV10-3
abundance: .
j_gene: TRBJ2-7
d_gene: TRBD1

CDR3nt: TGTGCCAGCAGTGAAAAGGGGGCGGCCAAAAACATTCAGTACTTC
CDR3aa: CASSEKGAAKNIQYF
v_gene: TRBV25-1
abundance: .
j_gene: TRBJ2-4
d_gene: TRBD1

CDR3nt: TGTGCCAGCAGCCCCCGCGGGAGCTCCTACAATGAGCAGTTCTTC
CDR3aa: CASSPRGSSYNEQFF
v_gene: TRBV9
abundance: .
j_gene: TRBJ2-1
d_gene: TRBD2

CDR3nt: TGTGCCACCAGCAGAGATGTCGGGGGAAGTAGGGATACGCAGTATTTT
CDR3aa: CATSRDVGGSRDTQYF
v_gene: TRBV15
abundance: .
j_gene: TRBJ2-3
d_gene: .

CDR3nt: TGCGCCAGCAGCTCCGAGATGACAGGGGACTACGAGCAGTACTTC
CDR3aa: CASSSEMTGDYEQYF
v_gene: TRBV5-1
abundance: .
j_gene: TRBJ2-7
d_gene: TRBD1

CDR3nt: TGTGCCAGCAGCGAGAGGGACTTCGGGGGCACTGAAGCTTTCTTT
CDR3aa: CASSERDFGGTEAFF
v_gene: TRBV7-9
abundance: .
j_gene: TRBJ1-1
d_gene: .

CDR3nt: TGTGCCAGCAGCTTCCCGGGCACAGATACGCAGTATTTT
CDR3aa: CASSFPGTDTQYF
v_gene: TRBV13
abundance: .
j_gene: TRBJ2-3
d_gene: .

CDR3nt: TGTGCCAGCAGACCAGGAGGGGCAGGGTATGGCTACACCTTC
CDR3aa: CASRPGGAGYGYTF
v_gene: TRBV7-2
abundance: .
j_gene: TRBJ1-2
d_gene: .